The entry below describes one T cell receptor (beta chain). What it recognizes is unknown. After removal of 1 base from V and 6 bases from J, the junction contained 8 bases not matched to a gene. Germline V gene sequence: CDR1 MDHEN, CDR2 SYDVKM. The CDR3 extends over 15 amino acids. This specimen belongs to a study of immune cell composition in non-small cell lung cancer. Findings and caveats of the study: Tumour-reactive clones were not shown to match dominant in vivo tumour clones. In adenocarcinoma, maximal tumour-associated clone frequency tracked TIL tumour reactivity.

Generated by immunoSEQ multiplex PCR, the TCRdb table keeps only in-frame clones and is missing some. The table includes about 7,600 clones, about 78% detected once. This sequence joins TRBV28 and TRBJ2-5; TRBD1 matches 7 bases. The sequence was collected from a human donor with non-small cell lung cancer. Sequencing input: lung tumor tissue. The CDR3 sequence is CASSLYKGARQTQYF. CDR3 nucleotides: TGTGCCAGCAGTTTATATAAGGGGGCACGGCAGACCCAGTACTTC. Drawing the rest from reference TRBV28 and TRBJ2-5, the complete variable domain is DVKVTQSSRYLVKRTGEKVFLECVQDMDHENMFWYRQDPGLGLRLIYFSYDVKMKEKGDIPEGYSVSREKKERFSLILESASTNQTSMYLCASSLYKGARQTQYFGPGTRLLVL.